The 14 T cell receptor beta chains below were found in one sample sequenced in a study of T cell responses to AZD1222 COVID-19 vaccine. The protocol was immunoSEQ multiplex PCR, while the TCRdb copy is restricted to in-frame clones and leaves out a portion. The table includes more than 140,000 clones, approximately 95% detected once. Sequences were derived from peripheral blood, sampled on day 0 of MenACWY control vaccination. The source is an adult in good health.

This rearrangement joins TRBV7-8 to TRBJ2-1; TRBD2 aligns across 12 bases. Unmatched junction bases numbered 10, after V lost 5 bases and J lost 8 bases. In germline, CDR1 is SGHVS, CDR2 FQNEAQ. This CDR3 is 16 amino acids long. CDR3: CASSPRTSGNHHEQFF. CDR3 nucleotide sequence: TGTGCCAGCAGCCCGCGGACTAGCGGGAATCATCATGAGCAGTTCTTC.

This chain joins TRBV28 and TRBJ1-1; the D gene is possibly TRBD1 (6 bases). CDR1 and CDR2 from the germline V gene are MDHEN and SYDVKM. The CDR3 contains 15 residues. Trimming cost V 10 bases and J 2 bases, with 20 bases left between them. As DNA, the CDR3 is TGTGCCACCTCGGAATGGGCAGGGGACAACACTGAAGCTTTCTTT. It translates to CATSEWAGDNTEAFF. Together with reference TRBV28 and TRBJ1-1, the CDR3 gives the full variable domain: DVKVTQSSRYLVKRTGEKVFLECVQDMDHENMFWYRQDPGLGLRLIYFSYDVKMKEKGDIPEGYSVSREKKERFSLILESASTNQTSMYLCATSEWAGDNTEAFFGQGTRLTVV.

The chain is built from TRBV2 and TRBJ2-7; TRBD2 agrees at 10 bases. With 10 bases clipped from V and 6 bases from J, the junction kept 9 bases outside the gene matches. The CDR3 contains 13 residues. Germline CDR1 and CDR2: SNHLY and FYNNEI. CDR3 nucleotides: TGTGCCACCTCCGGGACTAGCGAGGGCGAGCAGTACTTC. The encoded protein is CATSGTSEGEQYF.

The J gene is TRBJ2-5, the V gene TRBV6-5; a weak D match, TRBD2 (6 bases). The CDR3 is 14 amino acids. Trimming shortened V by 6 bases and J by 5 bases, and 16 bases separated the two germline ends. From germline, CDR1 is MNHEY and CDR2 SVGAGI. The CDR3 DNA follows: TGTGCCAGCAGAGGAAGGGGTGGAGGGGAGACCCAGTACTTC. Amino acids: CASRGRGGGETQYF.

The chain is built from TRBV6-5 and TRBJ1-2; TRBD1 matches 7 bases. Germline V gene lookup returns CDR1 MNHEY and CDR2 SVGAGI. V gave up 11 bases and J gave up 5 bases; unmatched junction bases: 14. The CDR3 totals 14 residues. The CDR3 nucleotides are TGTGCCTGCTTTGGCCGGGACAGACTATATGGCTACACCTTC. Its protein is CACFGRDRLYGYTF.

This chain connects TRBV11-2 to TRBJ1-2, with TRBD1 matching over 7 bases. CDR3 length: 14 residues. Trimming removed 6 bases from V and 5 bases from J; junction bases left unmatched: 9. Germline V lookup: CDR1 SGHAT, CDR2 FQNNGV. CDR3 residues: CASRDRKTSYGYTF. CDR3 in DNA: TGTGCCAGCAGGGACAGGAAAACCTCTTATGGCTACACCTTC.

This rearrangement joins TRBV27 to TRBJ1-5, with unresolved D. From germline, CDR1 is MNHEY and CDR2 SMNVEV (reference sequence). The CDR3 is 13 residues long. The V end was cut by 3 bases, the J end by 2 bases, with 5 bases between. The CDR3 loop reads CASSFMGNQPQHF. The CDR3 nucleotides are TGTGCCAGCAGTTTTATGGGCAATCAGCCCCAGCATTTT.

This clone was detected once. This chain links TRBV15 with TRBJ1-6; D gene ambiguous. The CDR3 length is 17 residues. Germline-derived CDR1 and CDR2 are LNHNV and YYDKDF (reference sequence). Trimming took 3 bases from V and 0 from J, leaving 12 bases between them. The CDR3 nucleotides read TGTGCCACCAGCAGTCGCGAACCGAGCTCCTATAATTCACCCCTCCACTTT. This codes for CATSSREPSSYNSPLHF.

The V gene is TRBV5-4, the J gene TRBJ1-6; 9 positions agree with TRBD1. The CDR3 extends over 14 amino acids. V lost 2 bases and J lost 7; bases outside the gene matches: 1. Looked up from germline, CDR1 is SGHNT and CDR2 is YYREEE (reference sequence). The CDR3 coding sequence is TGTGCCAGCAGCTTTGACAGGGGGAATTCACCCCTCCACTTT. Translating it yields CASSFDRGNSPLHF.

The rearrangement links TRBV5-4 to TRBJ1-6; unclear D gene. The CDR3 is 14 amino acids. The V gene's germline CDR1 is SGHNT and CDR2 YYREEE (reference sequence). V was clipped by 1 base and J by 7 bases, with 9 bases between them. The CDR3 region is CASSLRRGNSPLHF. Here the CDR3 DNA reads TGTGCCAGCAGCTTGAGGCGAGGAAATTCACCCCTCCACTTT.

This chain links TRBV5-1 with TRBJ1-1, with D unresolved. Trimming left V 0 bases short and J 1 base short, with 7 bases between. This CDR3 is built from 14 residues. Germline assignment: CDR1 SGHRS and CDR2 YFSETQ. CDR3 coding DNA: TGCGCCAGCAGCTTGGAGAACCCGAACACTGAAGCTTTCTTT. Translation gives CASSLENPNTEAFF.

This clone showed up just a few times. The CDR3 spells CASSPRASSSYEQFF. The CDR3 nucleotides read TGTGCCAGCAGCCCTAGGGCTAGCTCATCCTACGAGCAGTTCTTC. The chain links TRBV7-2 to TRBJ2-1, with D possibly being TRBD2 (5 bases). The CDR3 sequence is 15 residues long. Trimming removed 5 bases at V and 10 bases at J, with 21 bases between. Germline CDR1 and CDR2: SGHTA and FQGNSA.

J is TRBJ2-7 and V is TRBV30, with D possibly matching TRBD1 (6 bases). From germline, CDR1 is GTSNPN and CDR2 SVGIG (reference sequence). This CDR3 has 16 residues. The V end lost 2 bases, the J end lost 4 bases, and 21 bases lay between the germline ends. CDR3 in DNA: TGTGCCTGGAGTTCGGGACATCTCGTGGGGTTTTACGAGCAGTACTTC. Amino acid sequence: CAWSSGHLVGFYEQYF. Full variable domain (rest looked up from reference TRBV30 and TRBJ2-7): SQTIHQWPATLVQPVGSPLSLECTVEGTSNPNLYWYRQAAGRGLQLLFYSVGIGQISSEVPQNLSASRPQDRQFILSSKKLLLSDSGFYLCAWSSGHLVGFYEQYFGPGTRLTVT.

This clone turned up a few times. The CDR3 region is CASRPPSRVTDTQYF. In DNA form, the CDR3 reads TGTGCCAGCAGACCTCCCTCCCGCGTGACAGATACGCAGTATTTT. V usage is TRBV2 and J usage is TRBJ2-3; D gene unclear. Trimming left V 6 bases short and J 3 bases short, with 16 bases between. The CDR3 runs to 15 residues. Germline V gives CDR1 SNHLY, CDR2 FYNNEI. Looking up the rest from reference TRBV2 and TRBJ2-3 gives the full variable domain: EPEVTQTPSHQVTQMGQEVILRCVPISNHLYFYWYRQILGQKVEFLVSFYNNEISEKSEIFDDQFSVERPDGSNFTLKIRSTKLEDSAMYFCASRPPSRVTDTQYFGPGTRLTVL.